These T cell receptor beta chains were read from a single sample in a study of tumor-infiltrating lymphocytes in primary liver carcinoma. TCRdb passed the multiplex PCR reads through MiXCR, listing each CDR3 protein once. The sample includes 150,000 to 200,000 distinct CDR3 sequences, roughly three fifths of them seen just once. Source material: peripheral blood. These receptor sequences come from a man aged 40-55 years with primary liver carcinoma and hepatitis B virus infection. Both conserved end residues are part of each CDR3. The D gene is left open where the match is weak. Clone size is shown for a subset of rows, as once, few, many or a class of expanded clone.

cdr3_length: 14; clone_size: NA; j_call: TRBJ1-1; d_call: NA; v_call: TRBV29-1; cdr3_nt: TGCAGCGTCCAAAGACTTTCTATGAACACTGAAGCTTTCTTT; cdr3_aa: CSVQRLSMNTEAFF
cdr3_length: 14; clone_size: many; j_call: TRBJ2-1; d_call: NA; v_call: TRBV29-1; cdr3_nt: TGCAGCGTTGTAAGGGACACCGTCTACAATGAGCAGTTCTTC; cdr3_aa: CSVVRDTVYNEQFF
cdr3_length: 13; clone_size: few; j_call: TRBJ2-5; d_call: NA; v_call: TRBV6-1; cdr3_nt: TGTGCCAGCGGCTGGGCAAAACAAGAGACCCAGTACTTC; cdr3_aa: CASGWAKQETQYF
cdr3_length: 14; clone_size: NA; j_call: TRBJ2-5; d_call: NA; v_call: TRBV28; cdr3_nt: TGTGCCAGCAGCCCCTCGTCCTTAATGGAGACCCAGTACTTC; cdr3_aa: CASSPSSLMETQYF
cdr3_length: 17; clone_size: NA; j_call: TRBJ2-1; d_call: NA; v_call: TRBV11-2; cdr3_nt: TGTGCCAGCAGCTATTATAGGGTGTTGAGCTCCTACAATGAGCGGTTCTTT; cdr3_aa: CASSYYRVLSSYNERFF
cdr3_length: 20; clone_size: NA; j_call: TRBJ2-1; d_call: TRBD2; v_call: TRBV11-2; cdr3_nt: TGTGCCAGCAGCTTAACCCCCGGGACTAGCGGACGTAGCTGCTACAATGAGCAGTTCTTC; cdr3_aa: CASSLTPGTSGRSCYNEQFF
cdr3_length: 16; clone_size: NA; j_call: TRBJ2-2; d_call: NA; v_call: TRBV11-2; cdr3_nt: TGTGCCAGCAGCTTAGCCACTAGTGGGAGCACCGTGGAGCTGTTTTTT; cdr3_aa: CASSLATSGSTVELFF
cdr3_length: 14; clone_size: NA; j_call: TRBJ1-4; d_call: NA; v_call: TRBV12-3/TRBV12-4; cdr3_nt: TGTGCCAGCACCCAGGCGGGAACTAATGAAAAACTGTTTTTT; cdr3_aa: CASTQAGTNEKLFF
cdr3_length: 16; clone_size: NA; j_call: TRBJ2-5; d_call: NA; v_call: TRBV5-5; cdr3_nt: TGTGCCAGCAGCTTGGCCAGTTGTGGGGGTGAAGAGACCCAGTACTTC; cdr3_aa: CASSLASCGGEETQYF
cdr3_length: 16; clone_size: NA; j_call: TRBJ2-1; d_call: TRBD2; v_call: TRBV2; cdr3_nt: TGTGCCAGCAGTGAGTATCGCGGGAGCTCCTACAATGAGCAGTCTTTC; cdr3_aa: CASSEYRGSSYNEQSF
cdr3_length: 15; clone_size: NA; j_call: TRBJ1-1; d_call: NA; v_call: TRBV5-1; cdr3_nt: TGCGCCAGCAGCACGGTTCCAACAGGGAGCACTGAAGCTTTCTTT; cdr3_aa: CASSTVPTGSTEAFF
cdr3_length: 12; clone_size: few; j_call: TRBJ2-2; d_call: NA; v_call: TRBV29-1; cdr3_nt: TGCAGCGTTGTCAGTAGGCCCGGGGAGCTGTTTTTT; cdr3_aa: CSVVSRPGELFF
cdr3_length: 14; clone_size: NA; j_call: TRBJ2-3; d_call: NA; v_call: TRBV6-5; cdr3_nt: TGTGCTAGCAGCGACAGCGTAAGCATAGATACGCAGTATTTT; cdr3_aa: CASSDSVSIDTQYF
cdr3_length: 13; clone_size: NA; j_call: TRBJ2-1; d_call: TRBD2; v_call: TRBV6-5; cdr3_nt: TGTGCCAGCAGACTAGCGGGAGGGAATGAGAAGTTCTTC; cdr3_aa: CASRLAGGNEKFF
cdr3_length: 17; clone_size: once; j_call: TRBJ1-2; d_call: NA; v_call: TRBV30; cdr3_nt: TGTGCCTGGAGTACGACCGGGACCTCGACGTGGGGACCTGGCTACACCTTC; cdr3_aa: CAWSTTGTSTWGPGYTF
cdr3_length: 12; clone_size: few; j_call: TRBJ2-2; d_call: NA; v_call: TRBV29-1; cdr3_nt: TGCAGCTTCGGAAGACACACCGGGGAGCTGTTTTTT; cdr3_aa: CSFGRHTGELFF
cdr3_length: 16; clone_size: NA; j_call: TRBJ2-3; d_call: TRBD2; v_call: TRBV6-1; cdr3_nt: TGTGTCAGCAGTAGACTAGCGGGAGGGGGAGCAGATACGCAGTATTTT; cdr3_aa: CVSSRLAGGGADTQYF
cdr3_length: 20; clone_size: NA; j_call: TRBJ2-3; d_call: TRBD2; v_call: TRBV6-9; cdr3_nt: TGTGCCAGTAGCCCATTATTAGGCGGGAGGGGAGGGGTTGGCACAGATACGCAGTATTTT; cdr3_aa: CASSPLLGGRGGVGTDTQYF
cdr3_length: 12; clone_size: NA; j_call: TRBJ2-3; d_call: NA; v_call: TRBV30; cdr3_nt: TGTGCCTGGAGGACTGGTTACGGTACGCAGTATTTT; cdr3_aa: CAWRTGYGTQYF
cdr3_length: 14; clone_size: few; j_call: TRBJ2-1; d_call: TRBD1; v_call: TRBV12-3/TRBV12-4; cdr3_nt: TGTGCCAGCACCCCCGGACAGGGTAGGGATGAGCAGTTCTTC; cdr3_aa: CASTPGQGRDEQFF
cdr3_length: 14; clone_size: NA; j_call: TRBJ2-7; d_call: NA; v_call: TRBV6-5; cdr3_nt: TGTGCCAGCAGTTACCTCGGACATATCTACGAGCAGTACTTC; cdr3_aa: CASSYLGHIYEQYF
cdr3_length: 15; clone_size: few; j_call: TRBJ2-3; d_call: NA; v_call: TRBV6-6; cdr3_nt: TGTGCCAGCAGCCATGGGCCCAGAACCGTAGATACGCAGTATTTT; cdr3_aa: CASSHGPRTVDTQYF
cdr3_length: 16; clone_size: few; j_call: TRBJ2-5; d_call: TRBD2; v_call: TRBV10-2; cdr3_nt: TGCGCCAGCAGTGAGTTGAGGGAAGTAGCGGGAGAGACCCAGTACTTC; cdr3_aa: CASSELREVAGETQYF
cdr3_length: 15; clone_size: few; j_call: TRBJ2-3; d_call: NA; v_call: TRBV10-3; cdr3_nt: TGTGCCATCAGTGAAGACCGGGGCAACACAGATACGCAGTATTTT; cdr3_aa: CAISEDRGNTDTQYF
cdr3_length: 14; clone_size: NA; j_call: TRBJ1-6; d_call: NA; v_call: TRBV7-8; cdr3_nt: TGTGCCAGCAGCTTAGGGACACTTAATTCACCCCTCCACTTT; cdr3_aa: CASSLGTLNSPLHF
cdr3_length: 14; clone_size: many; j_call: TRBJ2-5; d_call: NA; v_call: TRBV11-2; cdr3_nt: TGTGCCAGCAGCTTAGCCAGGGTGGGGGAGACCCAGTACTTC; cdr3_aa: CASSLARVGETQYF
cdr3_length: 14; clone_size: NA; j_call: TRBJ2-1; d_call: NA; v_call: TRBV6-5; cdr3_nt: TGTGGCAGCAGCCGGGGACCAGCTAACAATGAGCAGTTCTTC; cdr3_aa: CGSSRGPANNEQFF
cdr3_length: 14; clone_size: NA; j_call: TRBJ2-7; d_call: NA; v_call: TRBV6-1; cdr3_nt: TGTGCCAGAAGTGACAGCGGTTCTGCCTACGAGCAGTACTTC; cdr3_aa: CARSDSGSAYEQYF
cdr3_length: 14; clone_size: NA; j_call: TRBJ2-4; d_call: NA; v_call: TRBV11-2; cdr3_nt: TGTGCCAGCAGCTCTTTAGGGAGTAAAAAGATTCGGTACTTC; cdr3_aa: CASSSLGSKKIRYF
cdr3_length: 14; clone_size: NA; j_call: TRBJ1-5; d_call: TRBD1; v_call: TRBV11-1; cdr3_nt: TGTGCCAGCAGCAGGACAGGTACGAATTACCCCCAGCATTTT; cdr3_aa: CASSRTGTNYPQHF
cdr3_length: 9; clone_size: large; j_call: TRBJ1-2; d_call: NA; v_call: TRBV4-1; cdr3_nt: TGCGCCAGCAAACCGGGCTACACCTTC; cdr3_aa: CASKPGYTF
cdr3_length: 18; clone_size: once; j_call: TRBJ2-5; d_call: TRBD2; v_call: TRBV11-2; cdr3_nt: TGTGCCAGCAGCTTTAGGACTAGCGGGAGGGCCTGGGAAGAGACCCAGTACTTC; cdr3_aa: CASSFRTSGRAWEETQYF
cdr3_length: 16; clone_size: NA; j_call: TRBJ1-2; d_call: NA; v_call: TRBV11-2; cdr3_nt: TGTGCCAGCAGCTTAGAGGGAGGACGGGAGATCCTGGGCTACACCTTC; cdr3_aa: CASSLEGGREILGYTF